This passage covers 27 T cell receptor beta chains from one sample sequenced in a study of human T cells and chemical hapten exposure. TCRdb passed the RACE reads through MiXCR, listing each CDR3 protein once. The sample contains 150,000 to 200,000 distinct CDR3 sequences, about 14% of which appear only once. Time point reported: patch test 1, 2 weeks after DPC sensitization. Treatment described: therapeutic diphenylcyclopropenone sensitization with weekly scalp DPC. Here the sequenced sample was whole blood, taken in connection with sensitization to the hapten diphenylcyclopropenone (DPC). These receptors all stem from a woman aged 25 to 39 with alopecia areata. Some clones in this sample may be carry-over from other donors' samples.

This clonotype was detected a few times. The chain employs TRBV6-5 and TRBJ2-1; D is uncertain. V lost 3 bases and J 10 bases, leaving 13 bases between the germline ends. Germline CDR1 reads MNHEY; CDR2 reads SVGAGI. This CDR3 has 13 amino acids. The CDR3 is CASSYPGAREQFF. The CDR3 nucleotides are TGTGCCAGCAGTTATCCTGGTGCGCGGGAGCAGTTCTTC.

The gene calls are TRBV5-1 and TRBJ2-1; either TRBD1 or TRBD2 may supply D (5 bases each). V lost 3 bases and J 4 bases, leaving 14 bases between the germline ends. The CDR3 runs to 15 residues. Germline assignment: CDR1 SGHRS and CDR2 YFSETQ. In nucleotides, the CDR3 is TGCGCCAGCAGCTGGCCCCGGGACGGTTACAATGAGCAGTTCTTC. Encoded protein: CASSWPRDGYNEQFF.

This clonotype has a count of ten or more. The chain has TRBV12-3 or TRBV12-4 and TRBJ1-2; a possible D gene is TRBD1 (5 bases). This CDR3 is built from 14 residues. Trimming left V 6 bases short and J 4 bases short, with 15 bases between. Here the CDR3 DNA reads TGTGCCAGCAGGGCCCCGGGACTCCTCTATGGCTACACCTTC. Translating gives CASRAPGLLYGYTF.

The gene calls are TRBV4-3 and TRBJ2-1, with unresolved D. Between the trimmed V and J ends, which lost 0 bases and 5 bases, there was a span of 14 bases. The CDR3 consists of 16 residues. Per germline, CDR1 LGHNA and CDR2 YSLEER. The CDR3 nucleotides read TGCGCCAGCAGCCAAGATCGGCTAGACCCCCACAATGAGCAGTTCTTC. Protein product: CASSQDRLDPHNEQFF.

This clonotype was picked up a small number of times. This chain links TRBV7-3 with TRBJ2-5; 7 positions match TRBD1. The CDR3 runs to 15 residues. Per the germline V gene, CDR1 is SGHTA and CDR2 is FQGTGA. V shed 5 bases and J 4 bases; nucleotides not matched to a gene: 10. CDR3 nucleotides: TGTGCCAGCAGCCTATCACAGGGGTCGGGAGAGACCCAGTACTTC. This sequence encodes CASSLSQGSGETQYF. Full variable domain (rest looked up from reference TRBV7-3 and TRBJ2-5): GAGVSQTPSNKVTEKGKYVELRCDPISGHTALYWYRQSLGQGPEFLIYFQGTGAADDSGLPNDRFFAVRPEGSVSTLKIQRTERGDSAVYLCASSLSQGSGETQYFGPGTRLLVL.

V and J are TRBV7-9 and TRBJ2-7; 12 positions agree with TRBD2. Per the germline V gene, CDR1 is SEHNR and CDR2 is FQNEAQ (reference sequence). V was clipped by 5 bases and J by 9 bases; unmatched bases: 14. The CDR3 runs to 16 residues. In DNA, the CDR3 is TGTGCCAGCAGCGGGTGGACTAGCGGGACTTTTGAAGGGCAGTACTTC. Protein product: CASSGWTSGTFEGQYF.

This clonotype was seen repeatedly, ten times or more. This rearrangement joins TRBV20-1 to TRBJ1-2; D is undetermined. V was pared by 8 bases and J by 7 bases, with 17 bases between. Germline-derived CDR1 and CDR2 are DFQATT and SNEGSKA (reference sequence). CDR3 size: 12 residues. CDR3 loop: CSQPTGPGGYTF. The CDR3 nucleotides read TGCAGTCAACCGACGGGTCCAGGTGGCTACACCTTC.

V usage is TRBV4-3 and J usage is TRBJ2-6; D ambiguous. V lost 0 bases, J lost 0 bases, and 6 bases lay in between. Looked up from germline, CDR1 is LGHNA and CDR2 is YSLEER. The CDR3 extends over 16 amino acids. The CDR3 is CASSQDFLSGANVLTF. CDR3 bases: TGCGCCAGCAGCCAAGATTTTCTCTCTGGGGCCAACGTCCTGACTTTC.

Only a few counts were recorded for this clonotype. J is TRBJ2-2 and V is TRBV5-6, with 7 bases lining up with TRBD1. V shed 5 bases, J shed 5 bases, and the junction held 12 bases outside the gene matches. Germline V gene data show CDR1 as SGHDT and CDR2 as YYEEEE. The CDR3 sequence is 16 residues long. The CDR3 region has the DNA TGTGCCAGCAGTTTGTTGGGGGACAGAGAGACCGGGGAGCTGTTTTTT. It is translated as CASSLLGDRETGELFF.

This clonotype was seen a handful of times. The chain is built from TRBV6-5 and TRBJ1-6, with D tentatively TRBD1 (6 bases). Trimming pared 0 bases from V and 10 bases from J, leaving 16 bases between. Germline CDR1 reads MNHEY; CDR2 reads SVGAGI. CDR3 size: 16 residues. Written as DNA, the CDR3 is TGTGCCAGCAGTTACTCGGAGCTACAGGGAAAATCACCCCTCCACTTT. Protein: CASSYSELQGKSPLHF.

This clonotype was counted a few times. The V call is TRBV20-1, the J call TRBJ2-5, with D perhaps TRBD2 (5 bases). The germline V gene encodes CDR1 DFQATT and CDR2 SNEGSKA (reference sequence). The CDR3 is 14 residues long. V lost 5 bases to trimming and J lost 1 base, with 14 bases between them. CDR3 protein: CSALGGTIQETQYF. The CDR3 DNA sequence: TGCAGTGCTTTAGGAGGTACCATCCAAGAGACCCAGTACTTC.

The rearrangement links TRBV18 to TRBJ2-2; no definite D call. The germline V gene encodes CDR1 KGHSH and CDR2 LQKENI. The V gene lost 1 base and the J gene lost 4 bases, with 10 bases spanning the gap. The CDR3 runs to 15 residues. CDR3 sequence (DNA): TGTGCCAGCTCACCACAGGTCCGCGGCACCGGGGAGCTGTTTTTT. It translates to CASSPQVRGTGELFF. The full variable domain, its missing parts supplied by reference TRBV18 and TRBJ2-2, is NAGVMQNPRHLVRRRGQEARLRCSPMKGHSHVYWYRQLPEEGLKFMVYLQKENIIDESGMPKERFSAEFPKEGPSILRIQQVVRGDSAAYFCASSPQVRGTGELFFGEGSRLTVL.

This clonotype was detected ten times or more. The CDR3 DNA sequence: TGTGCCATTACCAACGCACACCGAACTGAAGCTTTCTTT. Protein product: CAITNAHRTEAFF. The gene calls are TRBV28 and TRBJ1-1, with unresolved D. CDR1 and CDR2 (germline): MDHEN, SYDVKM. V was shortened by 10 bases and J by 5 bases, with 17 bases between the two germline ends. The CDR3 totals 13 residues.

In this sample, this clonotype turned up a few times. The genes are TRBV20-1 and TRBJ2-7; 10 nucleotides align to TRBD1. The CDR3 has 18 residues. After removal of 6 bases from V and 0 bases from J, the junction contained 17 bases not matched to a gene. Germline V gene lookup returns CDR1 DFQATT and CDR2 SNEGSKA (reference sequence). CDR3: CSATSTGTGDSFSYEQYF. The CDR3, as DNA: TGCAGTGCCACATCCACCGGGACAGGGGATTCCTTCTCCTACGAGCAGTACTTC.

The V call is TRBV2, the J call TRBJ1-6; possibly TRBD1 for D (6 bases). Germline CDR1 and CDR2: SNHLY and FYNNEI. V shed 4 bases and J shed 7 bases, with 14 bases lying between them. The CDR3 length is 15 residues. The CDR3 spells CASSVQGAGNSPLHF. The CDR3 DNA sequence: TGTGCCAGCAGTGTACAGGGCGCGGGGAATTCACCCCTCCACTTT.

This clonotype occurred a few times. The chain combines TRBV7-2 with TRBJ2-5; perhaps TRBD2 as D (6 bases). Trimming took off 5 bases at V and 5 bases at J, with 15 bases between the two ends. This CDR3 spans 14 amino acids. Germline assignment: CDR1 SGHTA and CDR2 FQGNSA. The CDR3 bases are TGTGCCAGCAGCCCCCTAGGGAGGCGCGAGACCCAGTACTTC. It specifies CASSPLGRRETQYF. Full variable domain (remainder filled in from reference TRBV7-2 and TRBJ2-5): GAGVSQSPSNKVTEKGKDVELRCDPISGHTALYWYRQSLGQGLEFLIYFQGNSAPDKSGLPSDRFSAERTGGSVSTLTIQRTQQEDSAVYLCASSPLGRRETQYFGPGTRLLVL.

This clonotype was observed a handful of times. The chain is built from TRBV12-3 or TRBV12-4 and TRBJ1-2; TRBD1 aligns across 8 bases. CDR3 length: 14 residues. The V and J ends lost 1 base and 7 bases, in that order; junction bases with no gene match: 5. For the CDR3, the DNA is TGTGCCAGCAGTTTAGGGACAGGGAGGGGTGGCTACACCTTC. Amino acid sequence: CASSLGTGRGGYTF.

This clonotype was observed at least ten times. J is TRBJ1-1 and V is TRBV29-1, with 7 bases identical to TRBD1. CDR3 length: 13 residues. With V trimmed by 5 bases and J by 0 bases, 3 bases remained unmatched. Germline loops: CDR1 SQVTM, CDR2 ANQGSEA. The CDR3 region is CSVTQGLNTEAFF. CDR3 in DNA: TGCAGCGTTACACAGGGGCTGAACACTGAAGCTTTCTTT.

J is TRBJ1-6 and V is TRBV28; no clear D gene. CDR3 length: 15 amino acids. In germline, CDR1 is MDHEN, CDR2 SYDVKM. Trimming removed 3 bases from V and 0 bases from J, with 6 bases in between. The CDR3: CASSFDNSYNSPLHF. The CDR3 DNA sequence: TGTGCCAGCAGTTTCGACAACTCCTATAATTCACCCCTCCACTTT. The full variable domain, rest sourced from reference TRBV28 and TRBJ1-6, is DVKVTQSSRYLVKRTGEKVFLECVQDMDHENMFWYRQDPGLGLRLIYFSYDVKMKEKGDIPEGYSVSREKKERFSLILESASTNQTSMYLCASSFDNSYNSPLHFGNGTRLTVT.

This clonotype was observed a handful of times. V is TRBV29-1 and J is TRBJ2-7; D ambiguous. The CDR3 is 12 residues long. V was pared by 4 bases and J by 4 bases, with 11 bases between. The germline V gene has CDR1 SQVTM and CDR2 ANQGSEA. The CDR3 protein is CSVVGQGYEQYF. In DNA, the CDR3 is TGCAGCGTTGTGGGCCAAGGGTACGAGCAGTACTTC.

V and J are TRBV6-2 or TRBV6-3 and TRBJ2-2; D not resolved. CDR3 length equals 17 residues. Germline-derived CDR1 and CDR2 are MNHEY and SVGEGT. The V end was cut by 0 bases, the J end by 0 bases, with 11 bases between. The chain's CDR3 is CASSYSRRAANTGELFF. CDR3 in DNA: TGTGCCAGCAGTTACTCGAGAAGGGCGGCGAACACCGGGGAGCTGTTTTTT.

The gene calls are TRBV7-6 and TRBJ2-3; D may be TRBD1 (5 bases). The CDR3 totals 17 residues. V dropped 1 base and J dropped 1 base, with 15 bases sitting between them. Germline V gene data show CDR1 as SGHVS and CDR2 as FNYEAQ. CDR3 sequence: CASSLGTPFVGTDTQYF. The CDR3 bases are TGTGCCAGCAGCTTAGGGACACCGTTTGTCGGCACAGATACGCAGTATTTT.

In this sample, this clonotype turned up a few times. The V gene is TRBV20-1, the J gene TRBJ2-1; D is possibly TRBD1 or TRBD2 (5 bases each). CDR1 is DFQATT, CDR2 SNEGSKA, per germline (reference sequence). The V end lost 6 bases, the J end lost 3 bases, and 15 bases lay between the germline ends. The CDR3 has 14 residues. The CDR3 DNA sequence: TGCAGTGCCCCCGACGGGACGGTCTACAATGAGCAGTTCTTC. Its translation is CSAPDGTVYNEQFF.

This chain links TRBV2 with TRBJ1-5; no reliable D call. V dropped 4 bases and J dropped 6 bases, with 13 bases sitting between them. The CDR3 consists of 14 residues. Germline CDR1 and CDR2: SNHLY and FYNNEI. CDR3 sequence: CASSGGRDSQPQHF. As DNA, the CDR3 is TGTGCCAGCAGTGGAGGTAGGGATTCTCAGCCCCAGCATTTT.

This clonotype was seen many times. The chain uses TRBV5-1 and TRBJ2-1, with D possibly being TRBD2 (6 bases). The CDR3 is 15 residues long. Germline V gene lookup returns CDR1 SGHRS and CDR2 YFSETQ. The V gene lost 7 bases and the J gene lost 5 bases, with 19 bases spanning the gap. CDR3 protein: CASRSPSSAHNEQFF. The CDR3 nucleotides read TGCGCCAGCCGATCCCCCTCTAGCGCTCACAATGAGCAGTTCTTC.

This chain connects TRBV30 to TRBJ1-1; 7 bases line up with TRBD1. Germline V lookup: CDR1 GTSNPN, CDR2 SVGIG (reference sequence). The CDR3 is 13 amino acids. Germline trimming cut 5 bases from V and 3 bases from J; bases unmatched to any gene: 6. DNA for the CDR3: TGTGCCTGGCAGGGGGGATCGGACACTGAAGCTTTCTTT. This codes for CAWQGGSDTEAFF.

This clonotype occurred many times. DNA for the CDR3: TGTGCCAGCAGTGCAAGAGGAAACACCATATATTTT. Protein sequence: CASSARGNTIYF. V and J are TRBV25-1 and TRBJ1-3; no reliable D call. Germline values: CDR1 MGHDK, CDR2 SYGVNS. V was pared by 4 bases and J by 4 bases, with 5 bases between. The CDR3 has 12 amino acids.